The 28 T cell receptor beta chains presented below share a single source sample, sequenced in a study of tumor-infiltrating lymphocytes in oesophageal squamous cell carcinoma. One entry per CDR3 protein results from TCRdb running MiXCR on the PCR reads. The sample lists around 15,000 distinct CDR3 sequences; around 52% were seen once. The specimen was esophageal tumor tissue. These receptors all come from a male donor with esophageal squamous cell carcinoma.

This clonotype was seen a few times. A much larger clone lies a single base off, so this may be a read error. The chain joins TRBV7-2 to TRBJ2-7, with D uncertain. Germline V gene lookup returns CDR1 SGHTA and CDR2 FQGNSA. CDR3 length equals 15 residues. Trimming took off 2 bases at V and 7 bases at J, with 18 bases between the two ends. The DNA for the CDR3 is TGTGCCAGCAGCTTATACTCCGGAACCTACAATGAGCAGTACTTC. Translated, it gives CASSLYSGTYNEQYF.

This clonotype was seen a single time. A clone one base away is much larger, so this may be a read error. The CDR3 sequence: CASSSRDSSYNEQYF. CDR3 in DNA: TGTGCCAGCAGCAGCCGGGACAGCTCCTACAATGAGCAGTACTTC. The chain recombines TRBV11-2 with TRBJ2-5; 7 nucleotides line up with TRBD1. CDR1 is SGHAT and CDR2 is FQNNGV in the germline V gene. J gave up 11 bases and V 5 bases, and 17 bases lay outside the gene matches. There are 15 residues in the CDR3.

This chain links TRBV6-1 with TRBJ2-5; D gene ambiguous. The germline gives CDR1 MNHNS, CDR2 SASEGT. The CDR3 has 15 residues. V was clipped by 1 base and J by 0 bases, with 9 bases between them. CDR3 residues: CASSEELTYQETQYF. CDR3 nucleotide sequence: TGTGCCAGCAGTGAAGAGTTGACATACCAAGAGACCCAGTACTTC.

This chain connects TRBV12-3 or TRBV12-4 to TRBJ2-3, with D tentatively TRBD2 (5 bases). The CDR3 is made up of 15 amino acids. Trimming took off 5 bases at V and 1 base at J, with 13 bases between the two ends. The CDR3 DNA reads TGTGCCAGCAGTAACCAGGAGGCCGGCACAGATACGCAGTATTTT. It yields the protein CASSNQEAGTDTQYF.

The J gene is TRBJ2-5, the V gene TRBV7-2; 7 positions match TRBD2. The end of the DNA is better explained by TRBJ2-7, so the J call may be wrong. The CDR3 is made up of 16 amino acids. Germline CDR1 reads SGHTA; CDR2 reads FQGNSA. The CDR3 sequence is CASSLNSGPQTYEQYF. CDR3 coding DNA: TGTGCCAGCAGCTTGAATAGCGGGCCGCAAACCTACGAGCAGTACTTC.

V gene TRBV7-2 combines with J gene TRBJ2-5, with 8 bases that match TRBD2. The J call is doubtful: the DNA matches TRBJ2-1 better. Germline loops: CDR1 SGHTA, CDR2 FQGNSA. The CDR3 consists of 16 residues. The CDR3 nucleotides are TGTGCCAGCAGCTTCCTAGCGGGCCGTGGGGCCAATGAGCAGTTCTTC. Protein product: CASSFLAGRGANEQFF.

This clonotype occurred many times. This may stem from a read error, because a much larger clone lies one nucleotide away. This chain links TRBV5-4 with TRBJ2-5, with TRBD2 matching 14 bases. The CDR3 is 16 residues long. In germline, CDR1 is SGHNT, CDR2 YYREEE (reference sequence). CDR3 sequence reads: CASSLGGTSGRNEQYF. CDR3 DNA: TGCGCCAGCAGCTTGGGAGGGACTAGCGGGAGAAATGAGCAGTACTTC.

The genes are TRBV4-2 and TRBJ1-4; a weak D match, TRBD1 (5 bases). V dropped 1 base and J dropped 7 bases, with 13 bases sitting between them. CDR1 is LGHNA, CDR2 YNFKEQ, per germline. The CDR3 is 15 amino acids. The CDR3 region has the DNA TGTGCCAGCAGCCAAGTAATAGGGACGAGTGAAAAACTGTTTTTT. Amino acids: CASSQVIGTSEKLFF.

The chain links TRBV7-6 to TRBJ2-5, with D perhaps TRBD1 (6 bases). The CDR3 is 14 residues long. Germline V lookup: CDR1 SGHVS, CDR2 FNYEAQ. V shed 6 bases and J shed 5 bases, with 16 bases lying between them. This CDR3 reads CASSRQAGEETQYF. The CDR3 DNA sequence: TGTGCCAGCAGTCGACAGGCTGGCGAGGAGACCCAGTACTTC.

The CDR3 coding sequence is TGTGCCAGCAGCTTAGGGCCCACAGGGGGCGCGAAAGGCTACACCTTC. It codes for CASSLGPTGGAKGYTF. V is TRBV7-2 and J is TRBJ1-2; 9 bases match TRBD1. CDR1 is SGHTA and CDR2 is FQGNSA in the germline V gene. Germline trimming cut 1 base from V and 8 bases from J; bases unmatched to any gene: 11. This CDR3 contains 16 residues.

This clonotype is medium-sized in the sample. The CDR3 here is CASRRDPTDTQYF. The CDR3 region has the DNA TGTGCCAGCAGGAGGGACCCCACAGATACGCAGTATTTT. The chain carries TRBV6-1 and TRBJ2-3; D may correspond to TRBD1 or TRBD2 (5 bases each). There are 13 residues in the CDR3. The V gene lost 6 bases and the J gene lost 2 bases, with 9 bases spanning the gap. The V gene's germline CDR1 is MNHNS and CDR2 SASEGT.

This chain uses TRBV7-8 with TRBJ2-5; either TRBD1 or TRBD2 may fit D (6 bases each). The length of the CDR3 is 14 residues. Deletions cut 5 bases from V and 5 bases from J, with 15 bases between. The germline V gene encodes CDR1 SGHVS and CDR2 FQNEAQ. The CDR3 sequence: CASSQTTGGETQYF. DNA of the CDR3: TGTGCCAGCAGCCAGACGACAGGAGGGGAGACCCAGTACTTC.

The rearrangement links TRBV28 to TRBJ1-4; 8 positions match TRBD1. Trimming removed 4 bases from V and 6 bases from J; junction bases left unmatched: 7. Germline assignment: CDR1 MDHEN and CDR2 SYDVKM. The CDR3 totals 15 residues. CDR3 bases: TGTGCCAGCAGTTCCCTGGACAGGGATCATGAAAAACTGTTTTTT. Its protein is CASSSLDRDHEKLFF.

The table lists this clonotype with a few counts. This rearrangement joins TRBV7-2 to TRBJ2-1, with 7 positions matching TRBD1. The CDR3 covers 14 residues. Germline V CDR1 and CDR2: SGHTA, FQGNSA. J lost 1 base, V lost 7 bases, and 4 bases had no gene match. The chain's CDR3 is CASTPGQSYNEQFF. The DNA for the CDR3 is TGTGCCAGCACCCCGGGACAGTCCTACAATGAGCAGTTCTTC.

By share of the sample, this clonotype is medium-sized. V and J are TRBV7-2 and TRBJ2-5, with TRBD2 identical over 7 bases. Germline-derived CDR1 and CDR2 are SGHTA and FQGNSA. The CDR3 totals 16 residues. V lost 5 bases to trimming and J lost 5 bases; unmatched junction nucleotides: 14. In DNA, the CDR3 is TGTGCCAGCAGCCCTGGGACTACAGGAGGATTGGAGACCCAGTACTTC. It codes for CASSPGTTGGLETQYF. Combining the CDR3 with reference TRBV7-2 and TRBJ2-5 gives the whole variable domain GAGVSQSPSNKVTEKGKDVELRCDPISGHTALYWYRQSLGQGLEFLIYFQGNSAPDKSGLPSDRFSAERTGGSVSTLTIQRTQQEDSAVYLCASSPGTTGGLETQYFGPGTRLLVL.

The genes are TRBV7-8 and TRBJ2-5; D call uncertain. V lost 5 bases, J lost 2 bases, and 12 bases lay in between. This CDR3 has 14 amino acids. CDR1 and CDR2 from the germline V gene are SGHVS and FQNEAQ. CDR3 nucleotides: TGTGCCAGCAGCCCAGTGGGCGTACAAGAGACCCAGTACTTC. Translation: CASSPVGVQETQYF.

This clonotype was recorded many times. The chain employs TRBV7-3 and TRBJ2-1; unclear D gene. V lost 6 bases and J lost 8, with 20 bases in between. Germline V lookup: CDR1 SGHTA, CDR2 FQGTGA. This CDR3 contains 15 residues. CDR3 nucleotide sequence: TGTGCCAGCAGTCCTCGCGAGGCGGAAGGCGATGAGCAGTTCTTC. It yields the protein CASSPREAEGDEQFF.

Turning to this clonotype: This may stem from a read error, because a much larger clone lies one nucleotide away. The chain recombines TRBV7-6 with TRBJ2-5; no clear D. The J call may be in error: the DNA end matches TRBJ2-1 better. This CDR3 has 12 amino acids. Looked up from germline, CDR1 is SGHVS and CDR2 is FNYEAQ. CDR3 protein: CASSFKAYEQFF. The CDR3 bases are TGTGCCAGCAGCTTTAAAGCCTACGAGCAGTTCTTC.

This clonotype is categorized as medium-sized. The genes are TRBV6-1 and TRBJ2-3, with 8 bases lining up with TRBD2. The CDR3 spans 14 residues. Germline V gene sequence: CDR1 MNHNS, CDR2 SASEGT. After removal of 7 bases from V and 3 bases from J, the junction contained 6 bases not matched to a gene. CDR3 sequence reads: CASKDSGTTDTQYF. The CDR3 nucleotides are TGTGCCAGCAAAGATAGCGGGACTACAGATACGCAGTATTTT.

This clonotype was detected many times. V and J are TRBV28 and TRBJ2-7; 7 bases are a match to TRBD1. Germline V gives CDR1 MDHEN, CDR2 SYDVKM. V dropped 3 bases and J dropped 0; count of bases not matched to a gene: 8. The CDR3 loop spans 16 amino acids. The CDR3 nucleotides are TGTGCCAGCAGTTTGCCGGGGACAGCGAACTCCTACGAGCAGTACTTC. Its translation: CASSLPGTANSYEQYF.

This chain joins TRBV7-3 and TRBJ2-5, with TRBD2 matching over 10 bases. The J call may be in error: the DNA end matches TRBJ2-7 better. The CDR3 totals 15 residues. Germline V gene sequence: CDR1 SGHTA, CDR2 FQGTGA. The CDR3 DNA reads TGTGCCAGCAGCCGGGAGGGTAGCGGGGGGTACGAGCAGTACTTC. Translation: CASSREGSGGYEQYF.

This clonotype was picked up a small number of times. The J gene is TRBJ2-1, the V gene TRBV19, with D possibly matching TRBD2 (6 bases). The V and J ends lost 3 bases and 6 bases respectively, with 6 bases between them. Germline CDR1 LNHDA, CDR2 SQIVND (reference sequence). CDR3 length: 12 residues. This chain's CDR3 is CASSMGGNEQFF. CDR3 DNA sequence: TGTGCCAGTAGTATGGGGGGCAATGAGCAGTTCTTC.

This clonotype was seen many times. V usage is TRBV6-6 and J usage is TRBJ1-1; no clear D. The CDR3 is 15 residues long. Germline V gene lookup returns CDR1 MNHNY and CDR2 SVGAGI (reference sequence). The V gene lost 2 bases and the J gene lost 5 bases, with 15 bases spanning the gap. This CDR3 is CASSYADGEGTEAFF. The CDR3 DNA is TGTGCCAGCAGTTACGCTGACGGGGAGGGTACTGAAGCTTTCTTT.

This clonotype was observed a few times. Its ends do not fully match the called genes, so a read error is possible. The V gene is TRBV7-3, the J gene TRBJ2-7, with 8 nucleotides matching TRBD1. This CDR3 comprises 15 residues. Germline loops: CDR1 SGHTA, CDR2 FQGTGA. CDR3 in amino acids: CASSLTAGGGYEQYF. For the CDR3, the DNA is TGTGCCAGCAGCTTAACGGCAGGGGGCGGTTACGAGCAGTACTTT.

This chain links TRBV7-2 with TRBJ2-5, with 8 bases matching TRBD1. V was clipped by 4 bases and J by 4 bases; unmatched bases: 2. The CDR3 consists of 13 residues. Germline V lookup: CDR1 SGHTA, CDR2 FQGNSA. DNA for the CDR3: TGTGCCAGCAGCTCAGGGGGCCCAGAGACCCAGTACTTC. This gives the protein CASSSGGPETQYF.

This clonotype has only a few counts. The chain is built from TRBV7-3 and TRBJ2-7; D remains ambiguous. The better agreement between TRBJ2-1 and the DNA end casts doubt on the J call. This CDR3 contains 12 residues. In germline, CDR1 is SGHTA, CDR2 FQGTGA. CDR3 loop: CASSLGVGEQFF. CDR3 in DNA: TGTGCCAGCAGCTTAGGTGTAGGAGAGCAGTTCTTC.

There are a few counts of this clonotype. J is TRBJ2-4 and V is TRBV20-1, with TRBD2 matching over 10 bases. The junction had 2 bases not matched to a gene; V was cut back by 1 base and J by 2 bases. The CDR3 runs 15 residues. Germline CDR1 DFQATT, CDR2 SNEGSKA (reference sequence). CDR3 region: CSARGTSGPKNIQYF. CDR3 DNA sequence: TGCAGTGCTAGAGGGACTAGCGGACCCAAAAACATTCAGTACTTC.

The V and J genes are TRBV7-3 and TRBJ2-5; a weak D match, TRBD2 (6 bases). The J call may not be correct, given that the DNA end is closer to TRBJ2-3. This CDR3 is built from 14 residues. Per germline, CDR1 SGHTA and CDR2 FQGTGA. In DNA form, the CDR3 reads TGTGCCAGCAGCTTAATTGCGCGGGAAGGTACGCAGTATTTT. This sequence encodes CASSLIAREGTQYF.